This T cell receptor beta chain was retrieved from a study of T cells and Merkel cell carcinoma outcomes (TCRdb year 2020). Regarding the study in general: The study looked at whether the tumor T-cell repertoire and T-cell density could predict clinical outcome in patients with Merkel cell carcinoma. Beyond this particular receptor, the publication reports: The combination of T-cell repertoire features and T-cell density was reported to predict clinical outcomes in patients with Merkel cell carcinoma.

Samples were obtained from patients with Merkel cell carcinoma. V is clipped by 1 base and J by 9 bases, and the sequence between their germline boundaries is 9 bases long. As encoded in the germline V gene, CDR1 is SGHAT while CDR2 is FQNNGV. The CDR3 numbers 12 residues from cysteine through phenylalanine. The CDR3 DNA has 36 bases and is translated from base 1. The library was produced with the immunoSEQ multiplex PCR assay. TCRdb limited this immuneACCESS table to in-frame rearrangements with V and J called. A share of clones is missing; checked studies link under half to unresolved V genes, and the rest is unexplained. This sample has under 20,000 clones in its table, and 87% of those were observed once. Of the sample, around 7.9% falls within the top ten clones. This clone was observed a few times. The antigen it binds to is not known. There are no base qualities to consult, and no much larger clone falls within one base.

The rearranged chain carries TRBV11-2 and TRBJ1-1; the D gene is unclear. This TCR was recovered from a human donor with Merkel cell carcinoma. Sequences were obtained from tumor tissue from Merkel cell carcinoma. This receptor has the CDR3 CASSLGGGKAFF. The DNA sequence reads TGTGCCAGCAGCTTAGGGGGAGGTAAAGCTTTCTTT.